The sequence of this T cell receptor (beta chain) was determined in a study of identifying expanded T cells in peripheral blood (dated by TCRdb to about 2019). As for the study more broadly: Technical replicates were generated by sequencing separate aliquots of the same genomic DNA pool, and four replicates were compared pairwise. The paper's findings and limits, for the study overall: Both the number of clones called differentially abundant and the false-positive rate were significantly reduced by the beta-binomial model across all healthy-donor time intervals. The authors expected biological variance in healthy repertoires might increase further over much longer intervals such as months to years. Across all healthy donors, variance in clone template counts between roughly two-week samples was found to increase significantly with total template count. The binomial model flagged approximately 1.2 differentially abundant clones between technical replicates, compared with about 16.4 over two weeks and 19 over approximately four weeks.

During the collection period, no infections or other immune events were recorded for the healthy donors. Blood repertoires from healthy donors were used as a training cohort for calibrating time-dependent variance in a beta-binomial model of differential abundance of T-cell clones. The training cohort included some ten healthy donors, of whom 3 were female and 7 were male. Donor ages ranged from about 25 to 64 years, with an average of about 41 years. Whole blood was collected from each healthy donor at three time points spaced approximately 2 weeks apart and obtained from a commercial supplier. Genomic DNA was extracted from unsorted whole blood for immunosequencing. A word on this clone: This receptor's antigen is unknown. Base qualities were left out, and no much larger clone turns up one base away.

The CDR3 spans 15 residues, from the cysteine through the phenylalanine. The only DNA kept is the CDR3, 45 bases in frame from the first base. V has 2 bases trimmed and J has 0 bases trimmed; junction bases matching no gene number 4. The CDR1 and CDR2 encoded by the germline V gene are MGHDK and SYGVNS. The immunoSEQ Assay, which relies on bias-controlled multiplex PCR amplification of genomic DNA, was used to profile TCRbeta CDR3 regions. On the authors' methods: To quantify the absolute abundance of each unique TCRbeta CDR3 region, the sequences were collapsed and filtered. Two models were used to test differential abundance: a binomial model (Fisher-equivalent) and a beta-binomial model that adds time-dependent variance fitted from healthy donors. Clones with fewer than 5 combined templates were excluded, and clones with Benjamini-Hochberg FDR below 0.01 were called differentially abundant. In the beta-binomial model, variance was expressed as a function of the total template count across the two samples, in the form v = (b*log(k)+a)^2. In its TCRdb copy, this immuneACCESS table keeps in-frame sequences only and misses some clones. Where compared with another copy, unresolved V genes explain less than half of these, and the others have no known cause. V and J calls and clone size come straight from that table; D and trimming were deduced from the DNA. The sample contains 90,000 to 100,000 clones, about 90% of them found a single time. About 3.9% of the sample lies in the top ten.

The sequencing input was blood. This receptor was identified in a person aged 18-70 years in good health. The rearranged chain carries TRBV25-1 and TRBJ2-7; 7 bases in between match TRBD2. The DNA sequence is TGTGCCAGCAGTGAAGGGGGGGACGGCTCCTACGAGCAGTACTTC. It specifies CASSEGGDGSYEQYF.